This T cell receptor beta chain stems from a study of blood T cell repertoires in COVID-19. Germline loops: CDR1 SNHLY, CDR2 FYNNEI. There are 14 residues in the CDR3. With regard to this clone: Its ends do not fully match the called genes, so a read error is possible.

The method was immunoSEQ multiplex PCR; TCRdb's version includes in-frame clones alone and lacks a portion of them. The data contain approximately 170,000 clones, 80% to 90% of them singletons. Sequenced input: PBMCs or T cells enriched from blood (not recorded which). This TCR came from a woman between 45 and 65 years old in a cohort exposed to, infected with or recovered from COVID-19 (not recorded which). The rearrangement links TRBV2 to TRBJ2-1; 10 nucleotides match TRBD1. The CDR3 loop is CASREDRGLNEQFF. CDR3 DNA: TGTGCCAGCAGGGAAGACAGGGGGCTGAATGAGCAGTTCTTC.